The sequence of this TCR beta chain was determined in a study of blood T cell repertoires in COVID-19. Per the original data handling: Quantification of nucleated cells was approximated via reference gene primer amplification. Sequencing used immunoSEQ multiplex PCR; TCRdb keeps in-frame clones, though not all of them. That table furnishes V, J and clone size, whereas the DNA furnished D and trimming. This repertoire shows about 200,000 clones, around 81% found once; its top ten account for roughly 0.91%. Trimming cost V 5 bases and J 14 bases, with 12 bases left between them. CDR1 and CDR2 from the germline V gene are SGHTA and FQGNSA. This CDR3 region has 11 residues.

Sequencing was done on a sample of peripheral blood. The receptor's source is a man aged 55 to 70 with COVID-19, enrolled during active disease. V gene TRBV7-2 combines with J gene TRBJ1-4; D remains ambiguous. The CDR3 sequence: CASSRTGLLFF. As DNA, the CDR3 is TGTGCCAGCAGCCGTACCGGTTTGCTGTTTTTT.